Sequencing of this TCR beta chain was carried out in a study of T cells in Graves' hyperthyroidism and ophthalmopathy. Study-level background: Once the initial diagnosis was made, peripheral blood was obtained before any treatment.

Whole-study results and caveats: Most clonotypes expanded in thyroid above 0.001 were likewise present in blood.

From RNA transcripts, TCR beta CDR3 regions were amplified. TCR CDR3 regions were first amplified by RT-PCR with HTBI primers. TCRdb used MiXCR to reprocess the multiplex PCR reads, holding one entry per CDR3 protein. The sample lists under 650,000 distinct CDR3 sequences, around 16% occurring once. This CDR3 region has 15 residues. The germline V gene has CDR1 SEHNR and CDR2 FQNEAQ (reference sequence). As to this clonotype: Its target is unknown. An end of the junction differs from the germline gene, which may be a read error.

Clinical symptoms, serum thyroxine and TRAb, thyroid ultrasound and orbital computed tomography together formed the diagnostic basis. This clonotype was sampled from a woman aged 25-40 years with Graves' hyperthyroidism. The sequenced material came from blood. The rearrangement joins TRBV7-9 to TRBJ2-1; no firm D call. As DNA, the CDR3 is TGCGCCAGCAGCTCACTTCCTGACTCCTACAATGAGCAGTTCTTC. Amino acids: CASSSLPDSYNEQFF.